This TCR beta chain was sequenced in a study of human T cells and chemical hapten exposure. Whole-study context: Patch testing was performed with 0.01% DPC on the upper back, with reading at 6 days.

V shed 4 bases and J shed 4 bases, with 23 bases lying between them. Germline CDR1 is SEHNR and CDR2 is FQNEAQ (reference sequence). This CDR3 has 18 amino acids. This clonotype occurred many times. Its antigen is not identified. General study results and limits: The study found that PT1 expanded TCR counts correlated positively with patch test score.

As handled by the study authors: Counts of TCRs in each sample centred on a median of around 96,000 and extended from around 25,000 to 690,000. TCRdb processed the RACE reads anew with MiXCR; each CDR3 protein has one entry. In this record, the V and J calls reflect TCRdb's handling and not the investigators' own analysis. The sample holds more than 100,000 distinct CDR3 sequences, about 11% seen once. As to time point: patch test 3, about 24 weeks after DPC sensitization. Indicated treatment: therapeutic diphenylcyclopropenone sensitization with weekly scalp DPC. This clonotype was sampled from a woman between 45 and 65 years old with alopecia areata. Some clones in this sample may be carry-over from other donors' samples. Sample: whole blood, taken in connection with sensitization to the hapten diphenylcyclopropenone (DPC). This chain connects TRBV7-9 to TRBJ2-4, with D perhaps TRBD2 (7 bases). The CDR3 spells CASSWGTQGGGPKNIQYF. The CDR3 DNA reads TGTGCCAGCAGCTGGGGAACACAGGGCGGGGGACCGAAAAACATTCAGTACTTC.